Listed below are T cell receptor beta chains from one sample, sequenced in a study of cytomegalovirus exposure and HLA in healthy donors. The data were produced by immunoSEQ multiplex PCR, yet TCRdb's version contains in-frame clones alone and is incomplete. The repertoire holds 55,000 to 80,000 clones, 75% seen once, with approximately 8% in the top ten. The source material was PBMCs. These TCRs come from a man between 60 and 75 years old in good health and CMV-seropositive. CDR3s include the opening cysteine and the closing phenylalanine or tryptophan. The order of the fields is clone size, J gene, D gene, V gene, CDR3 DNA, CDR3 protein. A D gene is named only where the DNA matches it firmly. Clone size is stated in some rows and not others, as once, few, many or a class when expanded.

>-|TRBJ2-7|TRBD2|TRBV18
TGTGCCAGCTCCCGGACTAGCGGGGGCAACGAGCAGTACTTC
CASSRTSGGNEQYF
>-|TRBJ2-3|TRBD1|TRBV27
TGTGCCAGCATCGAAGGGGGGACAGGTCGGAATACGCAGTATTTT
CASIEGGTGRNTQYF
>-|TRBJ2-2|TRBD2|TRBV19
TGTGCCAGTACCCCCGGACTAGCGCGGCTTGTGAACACCGGGGAGCTGTTTTTT
CASTPGLARLVNTGELFF
>-|TRBJ2-2|-|TRBV6-1
TGTGCCAGCACCTTGGGAGGCACCGGGGAGCTGTTTTTT
CASTLGGTGELFF
>few|TRBJ2-3|-|TRBV5-1
TGCGCCAGCAGCTTGGAATCAAGCGGAGATACGCAGTATTTT
CASSLESSGDTQYF
>-|TRBJ1-2|-|TRBV5-1
TGCGCCAGCAGCTTTCCAGGAAGCTATGGCTACACCTTC
CASSFPGSYGYTF
>-|TRBJ1-2|-|TRBV28
TGTGCCAGCAGTTCCTTGGGGCAGCTGCGTGGCTACACCTTC
CASSSLGQLRGYTF
>once|TRBJ2-2|TRBD2|TRBV6-4
TGTGCCAGCAGTGACTCTATGACTAGCGGATACACCGGGGAGCTGTTTTTT
CASSDSMTSGYTGELFF
>-|TRBJ2-1|TRBD2|TRBV6-1
TGTGCCAGCAGTGAAGCGGGGACTAGCGGGGTCAATGAGCAGTTCTTC
CASSEAGTSGVNEQFF
>-|TRBJ1-2|TRBD1|TRBV7-8
TGTGCCAGCAGCTTCCGGACAGGGAGTTATGGCTACACCTTC
CASSFRTGSYGYTF
>few|TRBJ2-7|-|TRBV7-2
TGTGCCAGCAGCTTAGTGGCGGGGAGCTCCTACGAGCAGTACTTC
CASSLVAGSSYEQYF
>-|TRBJ1-1|-|TRBV5-4
TGTGCCAGCAGCTTGGACGGACAGATCACTGAAGCTTTCTTT
CASSLDGQITEAFF
>once|TRBJ2-3|-|TRBV2
TGTGCCAGCACCTCAGGGTCAGATACGCAGTATTTT
CASTSGSDTQYF
>-|TRBJ1-1|-|TRBV2
TGTGCCAGCAGTGAGGCAGGGGTGCGCACTGAAGCTTTCTTT
CASSEAGVRTEAFF
>-|TRBJ1-2|-|TRBV6-5
TGTGCCTGCGGCAGGGTAAAGGACGGCTACACCTTC
CACGRVKDGYTF
>-|TRBJ1-1|TRBD1|TRBV27
TGTGCCAGCAGTTTCGTTCCACCCGACAGGGTGGGCACTGAAGCTTTCTTT
CASSFVPPDRVGTEAFF